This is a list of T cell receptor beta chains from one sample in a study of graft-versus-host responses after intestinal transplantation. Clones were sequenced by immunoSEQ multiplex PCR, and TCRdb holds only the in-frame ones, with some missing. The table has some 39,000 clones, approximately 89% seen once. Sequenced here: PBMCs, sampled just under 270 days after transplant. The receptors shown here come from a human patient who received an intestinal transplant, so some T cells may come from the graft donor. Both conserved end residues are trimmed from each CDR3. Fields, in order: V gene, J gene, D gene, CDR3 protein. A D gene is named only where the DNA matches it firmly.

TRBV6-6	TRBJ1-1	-	ASRGPQNTEAF
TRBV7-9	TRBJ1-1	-	ASSRAEDNTEAF
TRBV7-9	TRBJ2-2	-	ASSRLGGELF
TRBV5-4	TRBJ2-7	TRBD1	ASSFPGQGAYEQY
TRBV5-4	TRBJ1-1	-	ASSLVVVNTEAF
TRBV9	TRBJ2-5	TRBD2	ASSVEAGRRQETQY
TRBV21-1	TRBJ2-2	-	ASSLKRSGANTGELF
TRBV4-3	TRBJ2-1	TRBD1	ASSQGQGRNEQF
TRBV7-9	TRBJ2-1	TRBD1	ASSPGQGRNNEQF
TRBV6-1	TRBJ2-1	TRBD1	ASSASGQGAGEQF
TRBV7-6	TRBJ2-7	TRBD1	ASSIGTGPYEQY
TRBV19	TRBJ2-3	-	ASPGNTDTQY
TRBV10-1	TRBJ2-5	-	ASSEGYQETQY
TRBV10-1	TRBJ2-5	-	ASSARTDPQETQY
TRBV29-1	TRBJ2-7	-	SVATAQAYEQY
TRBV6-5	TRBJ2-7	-	ASSSGPSYEQY
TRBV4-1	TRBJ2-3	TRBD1	ASSQDDRGRDTQY
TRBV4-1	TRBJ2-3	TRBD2	ASSQAETSGGTDTQY
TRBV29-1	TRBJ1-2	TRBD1	SVSGQGAHGYT
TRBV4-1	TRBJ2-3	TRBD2	ASSQVTSGGTDTQY
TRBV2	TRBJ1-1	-	ASVSSTEAF
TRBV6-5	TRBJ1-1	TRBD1	ASSYWTGREAF